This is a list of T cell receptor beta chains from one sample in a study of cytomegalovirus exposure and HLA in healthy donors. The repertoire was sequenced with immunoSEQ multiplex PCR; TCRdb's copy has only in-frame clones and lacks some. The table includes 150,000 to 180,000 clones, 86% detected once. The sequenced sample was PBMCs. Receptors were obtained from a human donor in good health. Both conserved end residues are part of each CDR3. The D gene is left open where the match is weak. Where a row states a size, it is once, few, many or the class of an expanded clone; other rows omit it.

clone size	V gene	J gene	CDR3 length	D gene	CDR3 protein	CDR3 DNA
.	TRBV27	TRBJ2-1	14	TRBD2	CASKERGGLREQFF	TGTGCCAGCAAGGAGCGGGGGGGCCTCCGGGAGCAGTTCTTC
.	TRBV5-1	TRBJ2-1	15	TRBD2	CASSLGLASYNEQFF	TGCGCCAGCAGCCTTGGACTAGCGTCCTACAATGAGCAGTTCTTC
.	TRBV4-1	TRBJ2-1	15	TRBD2	CASSQSGIGNNEQFF	TGCGCCAGCAGCCAAAGCGGGATTGGAAACAATGAGCAGTTCTTC
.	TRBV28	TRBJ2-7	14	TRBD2	CASTSSSGRYEQYF	TGTGCCAGCACCTCCTCTAGCGGGAGATACGAGCAGTACTTC
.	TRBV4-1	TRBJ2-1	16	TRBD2	CASRRLAGGRLYEQFF	TGCGCCAGCAGGCGTTTAGCGGGAGGGCGGTTGTATGAGCAGTTCTTC
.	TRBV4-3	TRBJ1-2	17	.	CASSQVEARRVRGGYTF	TGCGCCAGCAGCCAAGTCGAGGCCCGACGGGTACGGGGTGGCTACACCTTC
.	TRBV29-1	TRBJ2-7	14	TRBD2	CSVGSVAGPYEQYF	TGCAGCGTTGGTTCGGTAGCGGGCCCCTACGAGCAGTACTTC
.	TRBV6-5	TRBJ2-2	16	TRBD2	CASSLGLERQTGELFF	TGTGCCAGCAGTTTAGGACTAGAAAGACAGACCGGGGAGCTGTTTTTT
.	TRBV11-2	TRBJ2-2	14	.	CASSFSRNTGELFF	TGTGCCAGCAGCTTCTCCAGGAACACCGGGGAGCTGTTTTTT
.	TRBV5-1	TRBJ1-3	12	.	CASSLEGDTIYF	TGCGCCAGCAGCTTGGAGGGGGACACCATATATTTT
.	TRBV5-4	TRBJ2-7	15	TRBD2	CASSARLAGGYEQYF	TGTGCCAGCAGCGCTAGACTAGCGGGGGGGTACGAGCAGTACTTC
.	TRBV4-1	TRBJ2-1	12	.	CASSHHVNEQFF	TGCGCCAGCAGCCACCATGTCAATGAGCAGTTCTTC
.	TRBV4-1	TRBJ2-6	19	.	CASSPDGQRVNSGANVLTF	TGCGCCAGCAGCCCCGACGGGCAGCGGGTAAACTCTGGGGCCAACGTCCTGACTTTC
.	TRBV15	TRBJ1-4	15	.	CATSTGDGGREKLFF	TGTGCCACCAGCACGGGGGACGGAGGGAGGGAAAAACTGTTTTTT
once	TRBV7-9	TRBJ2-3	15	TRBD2	CASRRTSVRTDTQYF	TGTGCCAGCCGCCGGACTAGCGTACGCACAGATACGCAGTATTTT
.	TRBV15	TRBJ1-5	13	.	CATSRDPRQPQHF	TGTGCCACCAGCAGAGATCCGCGTCAGCCCCAGCATTTT
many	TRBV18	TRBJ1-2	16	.	CASSPPRTVSFYGYTF	TGTGCCAGCTCACCACCCAGGACAGTCTCGTTCTATGGCTACACCTTC
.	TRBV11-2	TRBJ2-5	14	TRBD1	CASSRDRGRETQYF	TGTGCCAGCAGCCGGGACAGGGGTCGGGAGACCCAGTACTTC
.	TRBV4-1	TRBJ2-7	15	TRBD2	CASSQGPGLASEQYF	TGCGCCAGCAGCCAAGGGCCGGGACTAGCGAGCGAGCAGTACTTC
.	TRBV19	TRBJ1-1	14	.	CASSVNEEYTEAFF	TGTGCCAGTAGTGTGAATGAGGAGTACACTGAAGCTTTCTTT
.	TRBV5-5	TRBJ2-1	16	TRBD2	CASSLTALAGLNEQFF	TGTGCCAGCAGCTTGACAGCACTAGCGGGGCTCAATGAGCAGTTCTTC
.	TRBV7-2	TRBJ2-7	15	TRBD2	CASSLQRGVGYEQYF	TGTGCCAGCAGCTTACAGCGGGGGGTCGGATACGAGCAGTACTTC
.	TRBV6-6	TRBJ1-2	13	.	CASSTDSAHGYTF	TGTGCCAGCAGTACGGACAGTGCTCATGGCTACACCTTC
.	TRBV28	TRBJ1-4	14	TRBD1	CASSYGTGSIKLFF	TGTGCCAGCAGCTACGGGACAGGGTCGATAAAACTGTTTTTT
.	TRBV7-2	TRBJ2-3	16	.	CASSPRLVTSTDTQYF	TGTGCCAGCAGCCCCCGACTCGTAACTAGCACAGATACGCAGTATTTT
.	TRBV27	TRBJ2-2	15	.	CASSFLGQNTGELFF	TGTGCCAGCAGTTTCCTGGGACAGAACACCGGGGAGCTGTTTTTT
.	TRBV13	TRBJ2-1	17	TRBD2	CASSLGGLAGTYNEQFF	TGTGCCAGCAGCTTAGGGGGACTAGCGGGGACCTACAATGAGCAGTTCTTC
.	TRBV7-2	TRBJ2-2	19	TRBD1	CASSLGGTGGSRGPGELFF	TGTGCCAGCAGCCTGGGTGGGACAGGGGGCAGTAGGGGTCCCGGGGAGCTGTTTTTT
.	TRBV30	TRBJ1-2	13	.	CAWSVTGLYGYTF	TGTGCCTGGAGTGTAACCGGACTATATGGCTACACCTTC
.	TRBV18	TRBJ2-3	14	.	CASSPGRGTDTQYF	TGTGCCAGCTCACCAGGGCGGGGCACAGATACGCAGTATTTT
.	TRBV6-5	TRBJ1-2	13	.	CASSYGGYYGYTF	TGTGCCAGCAGTTACGGGGGGTACTATGGCTACACCTTC
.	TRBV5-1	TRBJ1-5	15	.	CASSLEGGANQPQHF	TGCGCCAGCAGCCTGGAGGGGGGGGCGAATCAGCCCCAGCATTTT
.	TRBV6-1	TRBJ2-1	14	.	CASSEARGYNEQFF	TGTGCCAGCAGCGAAGCTAGGGGTTACAATGAGCAGTTCTTC
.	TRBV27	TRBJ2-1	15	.	CASSPKRTSYNEQFF	TGTGCCAGCAGTCCTAAGCGGACCTCCTACAATGAGCAGTTCTTC
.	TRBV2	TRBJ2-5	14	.	CASSEYSLQETQYF	TGTGCCAGCAGTGAATACAGTCTCCAAGAGACCCAGTACTTC
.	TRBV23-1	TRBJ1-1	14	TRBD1	CARGRDRTNTEAFF	TGCGCCAGGGGGAGGGACAGGACGAACACTGAAGCTTTCTTT
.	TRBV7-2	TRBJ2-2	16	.	CASSSRFLGTPGELFF	TGTGCCAGCAGCTCTAGGTTTTTGGGTACGCCCGGGGAGCTGTTTTTT
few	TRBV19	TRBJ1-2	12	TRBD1	CASSGQGRGYTF	TGTGCCAGTAGTGGACAGGGAAGAGGCTACACCTTC
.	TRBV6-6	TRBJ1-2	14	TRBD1	CASSLKGTVYGYTF	TGTGCCAGCAGTTTAAAAGGGACAGTCTATGGCTACACCTTC
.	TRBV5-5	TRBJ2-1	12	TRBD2	CASSPSGGEQFF	TGTGCCAGCAGCCCTAGCGGGGGCGAGCAGTTCTTC
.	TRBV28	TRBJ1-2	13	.	CASSQEAPNGYTF	TGTGCCAGCAGTCAAGAGGCTCCAAATGGCTACACCTTC
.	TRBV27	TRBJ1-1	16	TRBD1	CASSFGTGRVNTEAFF	TGTGCCAGCAGTTTTGGGACAGGTCGTGTCAACACTGAAGCTTTCTTT
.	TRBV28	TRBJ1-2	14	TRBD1	CASSADRVLYGYTF	TGTGCCAGCAGTGCCGACAGGGTTTTATATGGCTACACCTTC
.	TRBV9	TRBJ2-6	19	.	CASSVSFTTRGVGANVLTF	TGTGCCAGCAGCGTGTCTTTCACGACCAGGGGGGTTGGGGCCAACGTCCTGACTTTC
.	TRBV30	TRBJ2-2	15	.	CAWSVRGIHTGELFF	TGTGCCTGGAGTGTACGCGGGATACACACCGGGGAGCTGTTTTTT
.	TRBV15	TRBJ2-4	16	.	CATSTNFRRGKNIQYF	TGTGCCACCAGCACCAATTTTCGCCGGGGCAAAAACATTCAGTACTTC
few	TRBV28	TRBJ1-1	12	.	CASTEGNTEAFF	TGTGCCAGCACCGAGGGGAACACTGAAGCTTTCTTT
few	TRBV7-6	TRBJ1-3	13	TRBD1	CASGQGSRNTIYF	TGTGCCAGCGGACAGGGATCGAGAAACACCATATATTTT
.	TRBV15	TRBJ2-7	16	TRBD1	CATSRGGGQGRNEQYF	TGTGCCACCAGCAGAGGTGGGGGACAGGGAAGAAACGAGCAGTACTTC
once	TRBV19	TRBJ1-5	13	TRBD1	CASSDQGAQPQHF	TGTGCCAGTAGTGACCAGGGGGCTCAGCCCCAGCATTTT
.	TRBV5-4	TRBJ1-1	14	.	CASSLVPGGTEAFF	TGTGCCAGCAGCTTGGTCCCCGGGGGCACTGAAGCTTTCTTT
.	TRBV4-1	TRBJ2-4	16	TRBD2	CASSQDPAGERNIQYF	TGCGCCAGCAGCCAAGACCCAGCGGGGGAGAGAAACATTCAGTACTTC
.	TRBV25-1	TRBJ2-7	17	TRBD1	CASSESSGQGRTYEQYF	TGTGCCAGCAGTGAGTCTTCGGGACAGGGCAGGACCTACGAGCAGTACTTC
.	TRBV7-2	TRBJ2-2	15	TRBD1	CASGTGGAGTGELFF	TGTGCCAGCGGTACAGGGGGCGCGGGCACCGGGGAGCTGTTTTTT
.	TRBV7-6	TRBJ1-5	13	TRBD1	CASSTGDVQPQHF	TGTGCCAGCAGCACAGGGGATGTTCAGCCCCAGCATTTT
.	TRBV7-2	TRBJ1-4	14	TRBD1	CASTIDRDREKLFF	TGTGCCAGCACCATCGACAGGGATCGAGAAAAACTGTTTTTT
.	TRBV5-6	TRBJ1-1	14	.	CASSLGGLDAEAFF	TGTGCCAGCAGCTTGGGAGGGCTGGACGCTGAAGCTTTCTTT
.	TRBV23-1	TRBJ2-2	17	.	CASSQKKPGTSTGELFF	TGCGCCAGCAGTCAAAAGAAACCCGGGACAAGCACCGGGGAGCTGTTTTTT